The rows below give T cell receptor beta chains drawn from one sample of a study of glioma-infiltrating T cells after dendritic cell vaccination. Some clones are missing from TCRdb's copy, which holds only in-frame ones; the method was immunoSEQ multiplex PCR. The data show over 65,000 clones, about 85% seen once. The source material was blood, sampled after dendritic cell vaccination. These receptors originate from a human donor with glioblastoma. Both conserved end residues are part of each CDR3. Fields, in order: V gene, J gene, D gene, clone size, CDR3 protein, CDR3 DNA. The D gene is left open where the match is weak. Size is omitted from some rows. Given values are once, few, many or a class for expanded clones.

V: TRBV19
J: TRBJ1-2
D: TRBD1
size: .
CDR3: CASSPRRQGILSYYGYTF
DNA: TGTGCCAGTAGTCCCCGAAGACAGGGGATCTTATCGTACTATGGCTACACCTTC

V: TRBV15
J: TRBJ1-5
D: .
size: .
CDR3: CATAPSRKTGNQPQHF
DNA: TGTGCCACCGCCCCGTCCAGGAAAACGGGCAATCAGCCCCAGCATTTT

V: TRBV18
J: TRBJ2-4
D: .
size: .
CDR3: CASRSGQNIQYF
DNA: TGTGCCAGTCGGTCAGGGCAAAACATTCAGTACTTC

V: TRBV7-9
J: TRBJ1-4
D: .
size: once
CDR3: CASSVYRELNEKLFF
DNA: TGTGCCAGCAGCGTTTACAGGGAACTAAATGAAAAACTGTTTTTT

V: TRBV7-6
J: TRBJ1-4
D: TRBD1
size: .
CDR3: CASSSGQGLNEKLFF
DNA: TGTGCCAGCAGCTCCGGACAGGGGCTGAATGAAAAACTGTTTTTT

V: TRBV5-1
J: TRBJ2-6
D: TRBD1
size: few
CDR3: CASSSGTGSSGANVLTF
DNA: TGCGCCAGCAGCTCCGGGACAGGCTCCTCTGGGGCCAACGTCCTGACTTTC

V: TRBV4-3
J: TRBJ2-7
D: TRBD1
size: .
CDR3: CASSPGTGTSYEQYF
DNA: TGCGCCAGCAGCCCCGGGACAGGAACGTCCTACGAGCAGTACTTC

V: TRBV7-9
J: TRBJ2-5
D: .
size: .
CDR3: CASSLDWTAQETQYF
DNA: TGTGCCAGCAGCTTAGACTGGACAGCTCAAGAGACCCAGTACTTC

V: TRBV6-5
J: TRBJ2-3
D: .
size: .
CDR3: CASKGQRSTDTQYF
DNA: TGTGCCAGCAAAGGACAGAGAAGCACAGATACGCAGTATTTT

V: TRBV6-1
J: TRBJ1-1
D: TRBD1
size: .
CDR3: CASGAGGPVTEAFF
DNA: TGTGCCAGCGGGGCAGGGGGGCCGGTCACTGAAGCTTTCTTT

V: TRBV4-3
J: TRBJ2-7
D: TRBD1
size: .
CDR3: CASSLIPGTGGHEQYF
DNA: TGCGCCAGCAGCCTGATTCCCGGGACAGGGGGGCACGAGCAGTATTTC

V: TRBV4-1
J: TRBJ2-1
D: TRBD2
size: .
CDR3: CASSQLGLARANYNEQFF
DNA: TGCGCCAGCAGCCAACTGGGACTAGCAAGAGCGAACTACAATGAGCAGTTCTTC

V: TRBV5-1
J: TRBJ2-5
D: TRBD1
size: .
CDR3: CASSLEGQGGETQYF
DNA: TGCGCCAGCAGCTTGGAAGGACAGGGGGGCGAGACCCAGTACTTC

V: TRBV7-2
J: TRBJ2-7
D: TRBD2
size: .
CDR3: CASSLARTSRMQRDISYEQYF
DNA: TGTGCCAGCAGCTTAGCGCGGACTAGCCGGATGCAAAGGGATATCTCCTACGAGCAGTACTTC

V: TRBV2
J: TRBJ2-7
D: .
size: .
CDR3: CASSPGGLEQYF
DNA: TGTGCCAGCAGCCCGGGCGGGCTCGAGCAGTACTTC

V: TRBV4-1
J: TRBJ2-3
D: TRBD2
size: few
CDR3: CASSQDRLASTDTQYF
DNA: TGCGCCAGCAGCCAAGATCGACTAGCGTCCACAGATACGCAGTATTTT

V: TRBV18
J: TRBJ2-7
D: .
size: .
CDR3: CASSPESRRRSGGQYF
DNA: TGTGCCAGCTCACCAGAGTCAAGAAGACGCAGCGGTGGGCAGTACTTC

V: TRBV28
J: TRBJ2-7
D: .
size: .
CDR3: CASSLMRPTYEQYF
DNA: TGTGCCAGCAGTCTTATGCGGCCCACTTACGAGCAGTACTTC

V: TRBV28
J: TRBJ2-7
D: TRBD2
size: .
CDR3: CASSLSPGGGYEQYF
DNA: TGTGCCAGCAGTTTAAGCCCTGGGGGGGGCTACGAGCAGTACTTC